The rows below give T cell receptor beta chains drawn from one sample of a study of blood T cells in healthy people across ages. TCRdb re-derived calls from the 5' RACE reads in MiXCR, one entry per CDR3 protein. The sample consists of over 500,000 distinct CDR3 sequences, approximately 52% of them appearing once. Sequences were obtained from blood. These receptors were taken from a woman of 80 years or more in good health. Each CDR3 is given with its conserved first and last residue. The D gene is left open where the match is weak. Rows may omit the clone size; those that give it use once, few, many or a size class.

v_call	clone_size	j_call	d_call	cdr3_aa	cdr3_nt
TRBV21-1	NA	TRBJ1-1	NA	CASRDGQPPNTEAFF	TGTGCCAGCAGAGACGGACAGCCTCCGAACACTGAAGCTTTCTTT
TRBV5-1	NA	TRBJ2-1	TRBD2	CASRRNKSGRAYNEQFF	TGCGCCAGCCGACGAAATAAAAGCGGGAGAGCCTACAATGAGCAGTTCTTC
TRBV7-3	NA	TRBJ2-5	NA	CASSSRIDRHQETQYF	TGTGCCAGCAGCTCCAGAATAGACAGACACCAAGAGACCCAGTACTTC
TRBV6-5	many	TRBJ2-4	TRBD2	CASSYTGASGGTKNIQYF	TGTGCCAGCAGTTACACTGGGGCTAGCGGGGGGACTAAAAACATTCAGTACTTC
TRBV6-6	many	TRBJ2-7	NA	CASSYETAYEQYF	TGTGCCAGCAGTTACGAGACGGCCTACGAGCAGTACTTC
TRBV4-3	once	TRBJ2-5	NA	CASSQDLGRVETQYF	TGCGCCAGCAGCCAAGATCTGGGTAGGGTGGAGACCCAGTACTTC
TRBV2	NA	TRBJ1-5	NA	CASGSGDTQPQHF	TGTGCCAGCGGGTCAGGGGACACTCAGCCCCAGCATTTT
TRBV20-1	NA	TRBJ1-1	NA	CSVPRWETEAFF	TGCAGTGTCCCGCGGTGGGAAACTGAAGCTTTCTTT
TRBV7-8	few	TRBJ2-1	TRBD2	CASSLISGTPLEQFF	TGTGCCAGCAGCTTAATAAGCGGGACCCCGCTTGAGCAGTTCTTC
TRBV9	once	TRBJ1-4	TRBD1	CASSVRTGANEKLFF	TGTGCCAGCAGCGTTCGGACAGGGGCAAATGAAAAACTGTTTTTT
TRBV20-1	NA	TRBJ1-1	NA	CRILRPGTEAFF	TGCAGGATCCTTAGACCGGGCACTGAAGCTTTCTTT
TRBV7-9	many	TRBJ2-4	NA	CASSSQGGLAKNIQYF	TGTGCCAGCAGCTCGCAGGGCGGTTTAGCCAAAAACATTCAGTACTTC
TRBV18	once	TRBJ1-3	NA	CASSLDYPGPGSGNTIYF	TGTGCCAGCTCACTGGATTACCCGGGACCCGGCTCTGGAAACACCATATATTTT
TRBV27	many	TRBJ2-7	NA	CASSFAASAPYEQYF	TGTGCCAGCAGTTTTGCGGCTAGCGCACCCTACGAGCAGTACTTC
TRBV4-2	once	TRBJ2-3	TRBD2	CASSQEGLAGFKTDTQYF	TGTGCCAGCAGCCAAGAAGGACTAGCGGGCTTCAAGACAGATACGCAGTATTTT